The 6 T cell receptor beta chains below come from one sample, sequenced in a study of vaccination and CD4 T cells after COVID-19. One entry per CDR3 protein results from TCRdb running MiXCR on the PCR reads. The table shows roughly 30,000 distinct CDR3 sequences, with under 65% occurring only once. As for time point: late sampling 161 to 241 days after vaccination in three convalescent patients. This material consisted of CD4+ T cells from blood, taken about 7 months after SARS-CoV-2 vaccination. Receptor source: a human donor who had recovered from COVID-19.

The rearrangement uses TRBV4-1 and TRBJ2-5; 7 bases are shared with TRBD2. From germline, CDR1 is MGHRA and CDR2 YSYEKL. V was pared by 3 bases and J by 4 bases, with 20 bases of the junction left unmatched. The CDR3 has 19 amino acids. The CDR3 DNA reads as TGCGCCAGCAGCCAGAACTACCGACGGGGGAGGGGCGAAGGAGAGACCCAGTACTTC. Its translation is CASSQNYRRGRGEGETQYF.

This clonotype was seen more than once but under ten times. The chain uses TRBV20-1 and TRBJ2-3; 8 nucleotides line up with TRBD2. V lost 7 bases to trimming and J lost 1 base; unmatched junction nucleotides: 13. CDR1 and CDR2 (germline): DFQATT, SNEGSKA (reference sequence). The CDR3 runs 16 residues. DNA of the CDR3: TGCAGTGTCGAACTTCCGGGACTAGTGGGCACAGATACGCAGTATTTT. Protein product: CSVELPGLVGTDTQYF.

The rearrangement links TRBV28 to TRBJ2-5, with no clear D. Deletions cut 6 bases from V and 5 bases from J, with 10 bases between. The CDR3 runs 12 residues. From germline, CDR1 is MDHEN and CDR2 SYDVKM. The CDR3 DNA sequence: TGTGCCAGCAGCGACTCCGACGAGACCCAGTACTTC. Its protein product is CASSDSDETQYF.

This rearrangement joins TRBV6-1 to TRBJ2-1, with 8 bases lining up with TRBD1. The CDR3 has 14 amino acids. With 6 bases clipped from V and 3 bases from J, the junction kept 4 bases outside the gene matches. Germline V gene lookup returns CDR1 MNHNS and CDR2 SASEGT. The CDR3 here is CASSRGQGYNEQFF. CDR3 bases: TGTGCCAGCAGCCGCGGACAGGGCTACAATGAGCAGTTCTTC.

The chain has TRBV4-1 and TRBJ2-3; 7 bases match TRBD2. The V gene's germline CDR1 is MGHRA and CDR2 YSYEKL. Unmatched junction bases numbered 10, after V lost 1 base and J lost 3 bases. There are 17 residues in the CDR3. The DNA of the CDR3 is TGCGCCAGCAGCCAAGGCCCCGGGGGGAGGAGTACAGATACGCAGTATTTT. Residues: CASSQGPGGRSTDTQYF.

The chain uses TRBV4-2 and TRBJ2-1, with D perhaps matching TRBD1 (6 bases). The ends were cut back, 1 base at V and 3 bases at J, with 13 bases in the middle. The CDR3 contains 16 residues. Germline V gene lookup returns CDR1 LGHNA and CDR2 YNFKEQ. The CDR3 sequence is CASSQGDNDLYNEQFF. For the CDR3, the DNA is TGTGCCAGCAGCCAAGGGGACAACGACCTCTACAATGAGCAGTTCTTC.